This T cell receptor (beta chain) is from a study of OX40 agonist ivuxolimab in advanced cancers. Points from the study as a whole: CD4+ and CD8+ blood T cells expanded clonally by week 6 at 0.1 to 3.0 mg/kg. Among the lowest peripheral clonal expansion occurred in 0.1-3.0 mg/kg partial responders. On average, a greater number of expanded clones characterised CD8+ T cells relative to CD4+.

Sampled blood was obtained at baseline, cycle 4 day 1, and cycle 7 day 1. Notes on this clone: Its target is not known.

Profiling relied on immunoSEQ multiplex PCR, and the TCRdb table lists in-frame clones only, not all of them. The sample includes about 86,000 clones, 92% of them seen just once. This CDR3 is built from 13 residues. In germline, CDR1 is SNHLY, CDR2 FYNNEI. With V trimmed by 6 bases and J by 13 bases, 8 bases remained unmatched. V is TRBV2 and J is TRBJ2-7, with 14 nucleotides matching TRBD2. This material consisted of CD4+ or CD8+ T cells sorted from blood, taken in a trial of the OX40 agonist ivuxolimab. The TCR sequence derives from an adult with an advanced solid tumor such as melanoma, head and neck, liver or kidney cancer. The CDR3 spells CASRAGTSGSSYF. For the CDR3, the DNA is TGTGCCAGCAGAGCCGGGACTAGCGGGAGCTCCTACTTC.